This T cell receptor (beta chain) was recorded in a study of CD8+CD57+ T cells in acquired aplastic anemia. Broader study findings: The same twenty-nine CD8+ CDR3 sequences occurred in patients and in controls.

Profiling that covered TCR beta VDJ and CDR3 relied on genomic DNA as its template. MiXCR, run by TCRdb on the reads, gives a single entry per CDR3 protein. The sample has 150,000 to 200,000 distinct CDR3 sequences; around 60% are singletons. This clonotype was observed at least ten times. Antigen specificity is unknown. This CDR3 has 15 amino acids. Per the germline V gene, CDR1 is SGDLS and CDR2 is YYNGEE. V was pared by 3 bases and J by 6 bases, with 5 bases of the junction left unmatched. Sequencing was done on a sample of sorted CD4+, CD8+, or CD8+CD57+ T cells (not recorded which) from PBMCs. The TCR was taken from a human donor in good health. The chain links TRBV9 to TRBJ2-2, with TRBD2 matching 10 bases. The chain's CDR3 is CASSAAGGPPGELFF. CDR3 DNA sequence: TGTGCCAGCAGCGCAGCGGGAGGGCCTCCCGGGGAGCTGTTTTTT.